What follows describes a single T cell receptor beta chain. Its antigen is as yet unknown. These data originate in a study of long-term antiretroviral therapy in people with HIV. The study, taken as a whole, reports: Pre-ART expanded TRB clones stayed dominant throughout, though often decreasing after ART.

V shed 4 bases and J shed 4 bases, with 4 bases lying between them. The CDR3 loop spans 12 amino acids. The germline V gene has CDR1 MGHRA and CDR2 YSYEKL. Survey level was the resolution at which the v3.0 immunoSEQ assay ran. Repertoires were generated with immunoSEQ multiplex PCR, while TCRdb's copy carries only in-frame clones and drops some. The sample contains some 40,000 clones, approximately 94% of which appear only once. This sequence joins TRBV4-1 and TRBJ2-2; D is uncertain. Here the sequenced sample was unsorted PBMCs, taken just over 9 years after starting antiretroviral therapy. The clonotype originates from a man aged 25-45 years with HIV. The CDR3 sequence: CASSLLTGELFF. The CDR3 DNA sequence: TGCGCCAGCAGCCTCCTCACCGGGGAGCTGTTTTTT.